The rows below give T cell receptor beta chains drawn from one sample of a study of blood T cell repertoires in COVID-19. Produced via immunoSEQ multiplex PCR; TCRdb's table is partial and in-frame only. The repertoire consists of fewer than 500,000 clones, with roughly 77% occurring once and the leading ten covering about 1.2%. The sequenced sample was peripheral blood. Receptors originate from a human donor with acute or convalescent COVID-19. The donor label of this sample is uncertain. CDR3s include the opening cysteine and the closing phenylalanine or tryptophan. Each record gives: V gene, D gene, J gene, clone size, CDR3 protein, CDR3 DNA. D genes are given only for firm matches. The size entry is marked missing in some rows and otherwise reads once, few, many or a size class.

>TRBV28|-|TRBJ2-3|-
CASSLPGGESDTQYF
TGTGCCAGCAGTTTACCCGGGGGAGAATCGGATACGCAGTATTTT
>TRBV28|TRBD1|TRBJ1-3|-
CASSLGYGTGLTSGNTIYF
TGTGCCAGCAGTTTGGGGTATGGGACAGGCCTAACCTCTGGAAACACCATATATTTT
>TRBV9|-|TRBJ2-5|many
CASSAQGRETQYF
TGTGCCAGCAGCGCCCAGGGGAGAGAGACCCAGTACTTC
>TRBV7-9|TRBD1|TRBJ1-3|-
CASSQEYRGTIYF
TGTGCCAGCAGCCAGGAATACAGGGGAACCATATATTTT
>TRBV15|TRBD2|TRBJ2-1|-
CATSSEGASGAAWAYNEQFF
TGTGCCACCAGCAGCGAGGGGGCTAGCGGGGCTGCCTGGGCCTACAATGAGCAGTTCTTC
>TRBV3-1/TRBV3-2|-|TRBJ2-5|once
CASSPHRGLQETQYF
TGTGCCAGCAGCCCTCACAGGGGACTCCAAGAGACCCAGTACTTC
>TRBV19|-|TRBJ1-2|-
CASSIYVGSPYGYTF
TGTGCCAGTAGTATTTACGTGGGCAGTCCATATGGCTACACCTTC
>TRBV29-1|-|TRBJ2-5|-
CSVSPGIETQYF
TGCAGCGTCTCACCCGGGATAGAGACCCAGTACTTC
>TRBV2|-|TRBJ1-4|-
CASRDRPNEKLFF
TGTGCCAGCCGCGACAGGCCGAATGAAAAACTGTTTTTT
>TRBV5-1|-|TRBJ1-1|-
CASSFASGTEAFF
TGCGCCAGCAGCTTTGCGTCCGGCACTGAAGCTTTCTTT
>TRBV7-2|-|TRBJ2-1|-
CASSYRGDRVGLGEQFF
TGTGCCAGCAGCTACCGGGGAGATAGAGTGGGGTTAGGTGAGCAGTTCTTC
>TRBV2|TRBD1|TRBJ1-1|once
CASRRDRGSNTEAFF
TGTGCCAGCAGGCGGGACAGGGGCTCGAACACTGAAGCTTTCTTT
>TRBV6-6|-|TRBJ1-5|-
CASSYSENQPQHF
TGTGCCAGCAGTTACTCGGAGAATCAGCCCCAGCATTTT
>TRBV6-5|-|TRBJ2-6|-
CASSMTGNNVLTF
TGTGCCAGCAGTATGACAGGCAATAACGTCCTGACTTTC
>TRBV30|-|TRBJ2-2|-
CAWTRGNTGELFF
TGTGCCTGGACACGGGGGAACACCGGGGAGCTGTTTTTT
>TRBV11-2|-|TRBJ2-7|-
CASSLTSYEQYF
TGTGCCAGCAGCCTAACTTCCTACGAGCAGTACTTC
>TRBV2|TRBD1|TRBJ1-1|-
CASTPDRGRMNTEAFF
TGTGCCAGCACCCCGGACAGGGGGCGCATGAACACTGAAGCTTTCTTT
>TRBV24-1|TRBD1|TRBJ1-1|-
CATRRQGNTEAFF
TGTGCCACCAGAAGACAGGGGAACACTGAAGCTTTCTTT
>TRBV27|-|TRBJ1-2|-
CASSLNPWGAVESYGYTF
TGTGCCAGCAGCCTAAACCCCTGGGGCGCAGTTGAGAGCTATGGCTACACCTTC
>TRBV28|TRBD1|TRBJ1-1|-
CASTRDRRNTEAFF
TGTGCCAGCACCAGGGACAGGAGGAACACTGAAGCTTTCTTT
>TRBV23-1|TRBD1|TRBJ2-1|once
CATEQGSPPSTYNEQFF
TGCGCCACCGAACAGGGGTCGCCCCCTAGCACCTACAATGAGCAGTTCTTC
>TRBV4-1|-|TRBJ2-7|-
CASSQEDRLLEQYF
TGCGCCAGCAGCCAGGAAGACAGGCTCCTCGAGCAGTACTTC
>TRBV28|TRBD1|TRBJ1-5|-
CASRPRQGALGNQPQHF
TGTGCCAGCAGACCACGGCAGGGGGCATTGGGCAATCAGCCCCAGCATTTT
>TRBV2|-|TRBJ1-5|-
CASSLTLGGRPQHF
TGTGCCAGCAGTCTTACCCTAGGAGGTCGGCCCCAGCATTTT
>TRBV5-5|TRBD2|TRBJ2-3|-
CASSLDAAGGPTDTQYF
TGTGCCAGCAGCTTGGACGCAGCGGGGGGGCCAACAGATACGCAGTATTTT
>TRBV30|-|TRBJ1-6|few
CAWSVWAGAVKPLHF
TGTGCCTGGAGTGTCTGGGCAGGGGCGGTCAAACCCCTCCACTTT
>TRBV7-2|-|TRBJ2-1|-
CASSLLGASYNEQFF
TGTGCCAGCAGCTTATTAGGGGCATCCTACAATGAGCAGTTCTTC
>TRBV2|TRBD1|TRBJ1-4|once
CASNRDSNEKLFF
TGTGCCAGCAATCGGGACAGCAATGAAAAACTGTTTTTT
>TRBV29-1|TRBD2|TRBJ2-5|-
CSVEGGTVQETQYF
TGCAGCGTTGAGGGAGGGACGGTACAAGAGACCCAGTACTTC
>TRBV6-5|TRBD1|TRBJ1-4|-
CASGDRGLANEKLFF
TGTGCCAGCGGGGACAGGGGGCTCGCTAATGAAAAACTGTTTTTT
>TRBV6-5|-|TRBJ1-2|-
CASNKQGDNYGYTF
TGTGCCAGCAACAAACAGGGTGATAACTATGGCTACACCTTC
>TRBV5-1|TRBD1|TRBJ1-2|-
CASSLTGAYGYTF
TGCGCCAGCAGCTTGACAGGGGCCTATGGCTACACCTTC
>TRBV5-4|-|TRBJ1-1|few
CASSLDAGRNTEAFF
TGTGCCAGCAGCTTGGACGCGGGCAGGAACACTGAAGCTTTCTTT
>TRBV3-1/TRBV3-2|-|TRBJ2-7|-
CASSSLRQSEQYF
TGTGCCAGCAGCTCCCTACGACAGAGCGAGCAGTACTTC
>TRBV19|-|TRBJ1-2|-
CASSIDEDGYTF
TGTGCCAGTAGTATTGATGAGGATGGCTACACCTTC
>TRBV28|-|TRBJ2-4|-
CASSYRGLAKNIQYF
TGTGCCAGCAGTTACAGGGGACTAGCCAAAAACATTCAGTACTTC
>TRBV7-9|TRBD1|TRBJ2-7|-
CASSPDTPSRDRFYEQYF
TGTGCCAGCAGCCCCGATACCCCGTCCCGGGACAGATTCTACGAGCAGTACTTC
>TRBV19|TRBD2|TRBJ2-1|-
CASSSIQAASGDDEQFF
TGTGCCAGTAGTTCGATCCAGGCGGCTAGCGGGGACGATGAGCAGTTCTTC
>TRBV6-5|-|TRBJ1-2|few
CGSRADNYGYTF
TGTGGGTCGAGAGCGGACAACTATGGCTACACCTTC
>TRBV14|-|TRBJ1-2|many
CASSRQPNYGYTF
TGTGCCAGCAGTCGACAGCCAAACTATGGCTACACCTTC
>TRBV11-3|TRBD2|TRBJ2-1|-
CASSGSGSFNEQFF
TGTGCCAGCAGCGGTAGCGGGAGCTTCAATGAGCAGTTCTTC
>TRBV7-9|-|TRBJ1-1|-
CASSFNRGWVEAFF
TGTGCCAGCAGCTTTAATAGGGGGTGGGTTGAAGCTTTCTTT
>TRBV27|-|TRBJ1-1|-
CASRVQGKVTEAFF
TGTGCCAGCCGGGTACAGGGAAAGGTCACTGAAGCTTTCTTT
>TRBV28|-|TRBJ1-2|-
CASSPPGSYGYTF
TGTGCCAGCAGCCCGCCGGGGAGCTATGGCTACACCTTC
>TRBV3-1/TRBV3-2|TRBD1|TRBJ2-1|-
CASSQERTGLRLNNEQFF
TGTGCCAGCAGCCAAGAGAGGACAGGACTCCGACTAAACAATGAGCAGTTCTTC
>TRBV15|TRBD1|TRBJ1-4|few
CATSRTGEDEKLFF
TGTGCCACCAGCAGGACAGGGGAAGATGAAAAACTGTTTTTT
>TRBV28|TRBD1|TRBJ1-2|-
CASCTGGDGYTF
TGTGCCAGCTGTACAGGGGGCGATGGCTACACCTTC
>TRBV5-1|-|TRBJ1-1|-
CASSLLGLMNTEAFF
TGCGCCAGCAGCTTGTTGGGCCTCATGAACACTGAAGCTTTCTTT